The following is a T cell receptor beta chain sequence with its context. Antigen: not known. The sample belongs to a study of T cell responses to AZD1222 COVID-19 vaccine. Study results and caveats: It was only 6 or 7 AZD1222 recipients who were seropositive at baseline. Unmutated variant regions are reportedly targeted by nearly half of spike-specific TCRs.

TCRdb's copy holds only in-frame clones and misses some; the assay was immunoSEQ multiplex PCR. This sample has 100,000 to 150,000 clones; 70% to 90% occur once, and the top ten carry about 1.6%. The V gene's germline CDR1 is SNHLY and CDR2 FYNNEI. CDR3 length: 13 amino acids. V was clipped by 1 base and J by 8 bases, with 11 bases between them. The chain employs TRBV2 and TRBJ1-2, with D unresolved. The source was peripheral blood, collected on day 0 of AZD1222 vaccination. The TCR was taken from an adult in good health. CDR3 in DNA: TGTGCCAGCAGTGAAGACCTTCCCACAGGCTACACCTTC. Translation gives CASSEDLPTGYTF.